In this sample, the clone carrying this T cell receptor beta chain turned up many times. The antigen remains undetermined. TCRalpha and TCRbeta libraries used 5'RACE with constant-segment primers and UMIs. TCRdb re-called the 5' RACE reads with MiXCR, one entry per CDR3 protein. The repertoire holds hundreds of thousands of distinct CDR3 sequences, with approximately 23% as singletons. This record belongs to a study of T-cell memory formation after mild COVID-19. Whole-study context: The TCR clusters were mostly specific to one donor. Broader study findings: Still unconfirmed is whether the second-wave clones peaking on day 37 recognized SARS-CoV-2. CD4/CD8 balance held among clones contracting day 15 to 85, and later expanders leaned CD4+.

CDR1 SGHVS and CDR2 FNYEAQ come from the germline V gene. Trimming left V 5 bases short and J 4 bases short, with 14 bases between. The CDR3 sequence is 14 residues long. This receptor was identified in an adult woman who had mild COVID-19 (a few samples of this study predate the infection). Cell type and time point are not known. Input material: PBMCs or a T cell subset sorted from them (not recorded which). The chain employs TRBV7-6 and TRBJ2-5; maybe TRBD1 (6 bases). CDR3 amino acids: CASSRSGTRETQYF. The CDR3 DNA is TGTGCCAGCAGCCGATCAGGGACACGAGAGACCCAGTACTTC.